These 17 T cell receptor beta chains share one sample of origin, sequenced in a study of blood T cell repertoires in COVID-19. Assay used: immunoSEQ multiplex PCR; TCRdb lists only in-frame clones, some missing. The repertoire has tens of thousands of clones, 89% of them found once; the top ten carry around two fifths. The specimen was peripheral blood. These TCRs come from a woman aged 60-75 years with COVID-19, enrolled during active disease.

The V and J genes are TRBV11-3 and TRBJ2-1; 12 positions agree with TRBD2. The CDR3 length is 15 residues. From germline, CDR1 is SGHNT and CDR2 YENEEA. Trimming cost V 6 bases and J 4 bases; bases outside gene matches: 4. This CDR3 is CASSRGTSGYNEQFF. As DNA, the CDR3 is TGTGCCAGCAGTCGCGGGACTAGCGGGTACAATGAGCAGTTCTTC.

The rearrangement joins TRBV7-2 to TRBJ2-1; D is possibly TRBD2 (5 bases). The CDR3 is 12 amino acids. Germline lookup yields CDR1 SGHTA and CDR2 FQGNSA. V gave up 5 bases and J gave up 9 bases, with 11 bases separating them. This chain's CDR3 is CASSPLAGEQFF. The DNA of the CDR3 is TGTGCCAGCAGCCCCCTCGCGGGTGAGCAGTTCTTC.

The chain links TRBV6-5 to TRBJ1-6, with no clear D. The CDR3 spans 12 residues. V was shortened by 6 bases and J by 6 bases, with 6 bases between the two germline ends. From germline, CDR1 is MNHEY and CDR2 SVGAGI. DNA for the CDR3: TGTGCCAGCAGCCCCTTTAATTCACCCCTCCACTTT. This gives the protein CASSPFNSPLHF.

The chain joins TRBV9 to TRBJ1-6, with D possibly being TRBD1 (6 bases). The CDR3 has 13 residues. Looked up from germline, CDR1 is SGDLS and CDR2 is YYNGEE. Trimming cost V 3 bases and J 11 bases, with 12 bases left between them. The CDR3 sequence: CASSEGGSPPLHF. Here the CDR3 DNA reads TGTGCCAGCAGCGAGGGGGGGAGCCCACCCCTCCACTTT.

The rearrangement uses TRBV9 and TRBJ1-4; TRBD1 matches 9 bases. V lost 4 bases to trimming and J lost 7 bases; unmatched junction nucleotides: 8. From germline, CDR1 is SGDLS and CDR2 YYNGEE. This CDR3 is built from 15 residues. CDR3 amino acids: CASSRAGTGPEKLFF. DNA for the CDR3: TGTGCCAGCAGCAGAGCCGGGACAGGGCCTGAAAAACTGTTTTTT. The variable domain in full, completed from reference TRBV9 and TRBJ1-4, reads DSGVTQTPKHLITATGQRVTLRCSPRSGDLSVYWYQQSLDQGLQFLIQYYNGEERAKGNILERFSAQQFPDLHSELNLSSLELGDSALYFCASSRAGTGPEKLFFGSGTQLSVL.

This rearrangement joins TRBV27 to TRBJ1-2; TRBD1 agrees at 7 bases. Germline CDR1 and CDR2: MNHEY and SMNVEV (reference sequence). The CDR3 is 14 amino acids. The ends lost 3 bases at V and 2 bases at J; junction bases unmatched: 3. The CDR3 nucleotides are TGTGCCAGCAGTTTCAACAGGGGAAACTATGGCTACACCTTC. Its translation: CASSFNRGNYGYTF.

The V call is TRBV4-3, the J call TRBJ2-2; TRBD1 matches at 8 bases. Germline V gene sequence: CDR1 LGHNA, CDR2 YSLEER. The CDR3 totals 14 residues. After removal of 5 bases from V and 7 bases from J, the junction contained 6 bases not matched to a gene. The CDR3 nucleotides are TGCGCCAGCAGCTCCCAGGGGGCGGACGGGGAGCTGTTTTTT. Protein sequence: CASSSQGADGELFF.

The V call is TRBV9, the J call TRBJ2-5, with TRBD1 identical over 7 bases. Trimming at V came to 1 base and at J to 0 bases, leaving 3 bases not matched to a gene. The CDR3 consists of 15 residues. Germline assignment: CDR1 SGDLS and CDR2 YYNGEE. The CDR3 DNA reads TGTGCCAGCAGCGTACAGGGACAGTACCAAGAGACCCAGTACTTC. Its protein is CASSVQGQYQETQYF.

The V and J genes are TRBV5-6 and TRBJ2-1, with 7 bases matching TRBD2. The CDR3 has 16 amino acids. Germline CDR1 is SGHDT and CDR2 is YYEEEE. Unmatched junction bases numbered 3, after V lost 0 bases and J lost 0 bases. The DNA for the CDR3 is TGTGCCAGCAGCTTGGAGGGCGGGAGCTCCTACAATGAGCAGTTCTTC. Encoded protein: CASSLEGGSSYNEQFF.

The V call is TRBV5-1, the J call TRBJ2-5; TRBD1 might be the D (7 bases). Trimming stripped 4 bases from V and 1 base from J, with 11 bases between. The CDR3 length is 14 residues. Germline V lookup: CDR1 SGHRS, CDR2 YFSETQ. Here the CDR3 reads CASSAGQPQETQYF. As DNA, the CDR3 is TGCGCCAGCAGCGCGGGACAGCCCCAAGAGACCCAGTACTTC.

There are a few counts of this clone. The chain links TRBV3-1 (or the pseudogene TRBV3-2) to TRBJ2-7; a weak D match, TRBD2 (6 bases). The CDR3 loop spans 15 amino acids. In germline, CDR1 is LGHDT, CDR2 YNNKEL (reference sequence). V gave up 3 bases and J gave up 3 bases, with 15 bases separating them. CDR3 in DNA: TGTGCCAGCAGCCACCCGGACGGAGGGAACTACGAGCAGTACTTC. Translated: CASSHPDGGNYEQYF.

This clone was recorded only once. V is TRBV11-3 and J is TRBJ2-1, with a possible D match to TRBD1 (6 bases). Germline CDR1 reads SGHNT; CDR2 reads YENEEA. Between the trimmed V and J ends, which lost 3 bases and 4 bases, there was a span of 13 bases. The CDR3 sequence is 15 residues long. The CDR3 DNA is TGTGCCAGCAGCTTGAGAGGGGGAGCTTACAATGAGCAGTTCTTC. Its protein product is CASSLRGGAYNEQFF.

The gene calls are TRBV30 and TRBJ2-7; 9 bases are shared with TRBD1. The CDR3 totals 15 residues. CDR1 and CDR2 (germline): GTSNPN, SVGIG (reference sequence). V dropped 3 bases and J dropped 5; count of bases not matched to a gene: 11. CDR3 region: CAWRLGTGKFNEQYF. CDR3 nucleotides: TGTGCCTGGAGGTTAGGGACAGGGAAATTCAACGAGCAGTACTTC.

The chain joins TRBV10-3 to TRBJ2-7; 8 bases are a match to TRBD2. Germline CDR1 reads ENHRY; CDR2 reads SYGVKD. The CDR3 is made up of 13 amino acids. Trimming cost V 6 bases and J 2 bases; bases outside gene matches: 3. CDR3 coding DNA: TGTGCCATCAGGGACGGGAGGGCCTACGAGCAGTACTTC. It translates to CAIRDGRAYEQYF.

A few counts support this clone. This chain uses TRBV6-5 with TRBJ1-2; 7 nucleotides agree with TRBD1. Germline trimming cut 6 bases from V and 7 bases from J; bases unmatched to any gene: 11. Germline V lookup: CDR1 MNHEY, CDR2 SVGAGI. The CDR3 totals 14 residues. For the CDR3, the DNA is TGTGCCAGCAGGGATGGGACAGAAAGGGGTGGCTACACCTTC. Its translation is CASRDGTERGGYTF.

The rearrangement links TRBV7-6 to TRBJ2-5; unclear D gene. The V end was cut by 1 base, the J end by 7 bases, with 13 bases between. CDR1 and CDR2 (germline): SGHVS, FNYEAQ. This CDR3 contains 14 residues. The CDR3 spells CASSLGAGLTTQYF. The CDR3 nucleotides are TGTGCCAGCAGCTTAGGGGCAGGATTGACGACCCAGTACTTC.

This clone was detected only once. J is TRBJ2-7 and V is TRBV28; 8 bases agree with TRBD2. The ends lost 3 bases at V and 4 bases at J; junction bases unmatched: 5. From germline, CDR1 is MDHEN and CDR2 SYDVKM. The CDR3 totals 14 residues. The CDR3, as DNA: TGTGCCAGCAGTTTGACAGCGGGAGTATACGAGCAGTACTTC. Its translation: CASSLTAGVYEQYF.